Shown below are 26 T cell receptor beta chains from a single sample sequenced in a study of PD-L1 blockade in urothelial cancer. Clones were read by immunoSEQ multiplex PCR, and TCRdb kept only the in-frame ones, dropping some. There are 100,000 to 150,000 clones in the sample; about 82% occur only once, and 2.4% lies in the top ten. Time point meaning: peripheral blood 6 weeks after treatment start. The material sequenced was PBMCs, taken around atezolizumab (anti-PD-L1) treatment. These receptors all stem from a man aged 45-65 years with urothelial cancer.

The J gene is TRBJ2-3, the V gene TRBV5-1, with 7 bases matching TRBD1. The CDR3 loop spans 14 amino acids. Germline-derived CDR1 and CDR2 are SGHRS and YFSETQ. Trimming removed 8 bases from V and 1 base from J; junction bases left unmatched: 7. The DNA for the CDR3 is TGCGCCAGTGGAAGGACAGGCCGCACAGATACGCAGTATTTT. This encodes CASGRTGRTDTQYF.

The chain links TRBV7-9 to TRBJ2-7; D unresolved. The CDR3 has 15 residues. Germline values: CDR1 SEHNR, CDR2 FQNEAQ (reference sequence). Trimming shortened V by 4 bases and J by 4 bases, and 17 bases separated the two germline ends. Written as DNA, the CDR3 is TGTGCCAGCAGCTCCCCAAGTGAGCCCTATTACGAGCAGTACTTC. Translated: CASSSPSEPYYEQYF.

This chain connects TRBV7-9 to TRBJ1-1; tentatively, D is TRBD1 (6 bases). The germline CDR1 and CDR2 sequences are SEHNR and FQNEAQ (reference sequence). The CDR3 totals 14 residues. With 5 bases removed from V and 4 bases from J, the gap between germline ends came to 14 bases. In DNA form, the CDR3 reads TGTGCCAGCAGCGTCTACAGGGAAGGCACTGAAGCTTTCTTT. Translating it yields CASSVYREGTEAFF.

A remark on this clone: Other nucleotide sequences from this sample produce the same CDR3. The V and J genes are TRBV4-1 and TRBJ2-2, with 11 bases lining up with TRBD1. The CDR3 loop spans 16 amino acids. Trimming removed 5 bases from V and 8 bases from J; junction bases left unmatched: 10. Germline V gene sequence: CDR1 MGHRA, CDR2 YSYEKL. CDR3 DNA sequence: TGCGCCAGCAGCGGAAAGGGACAGGGGGTTACTGGGGAGCTGTTTTTT. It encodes CASSGKGQGVTGELFF.

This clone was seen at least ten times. The CDR3 DNA is TGTGCCAGCACCCGGGACAGGGTCACTGAAGCTTTCTTT. Residues: CASTRDRVTEAFF. The J gene is TRBJ1-1, the V gene TRBV28; TRBD1 matches at 9 bases. The CDR3 contains 13 residues. Trimming cost V 7 bases and J 4 bases; bases outside gene matches: 4. Germline V gene data show CDR1 as MDHEN and CDR2 as SYDVKM.

The DNA for the CDR3 is TGCAGCGCCCCATTGGCAGGGCTGGAGACCCAGTACTTC. As protein: CSAPLAGLETQYF. The chain carries TRBV29-1 and TRBJ2-5, with a weak D call TRBD1 (5 bases). The V and J ends lost 7 bases and 5 bases respectively, with 17 bases between them. Germline assignment: CDR1 SQVTM and CDR2 ANQGSEA. The CDR3 covers 13 residues.

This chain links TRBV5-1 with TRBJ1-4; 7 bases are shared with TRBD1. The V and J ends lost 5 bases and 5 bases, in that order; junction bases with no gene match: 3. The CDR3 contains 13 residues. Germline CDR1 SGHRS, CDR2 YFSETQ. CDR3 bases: TGCGCCAGCAGTCCGGGACAGAATGAAAAACTGTTTTTT. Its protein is CASSPGQNEKLFF.

CDR3 DNA sequence: TGTGCCAGCAACAGGGGTATCGGGGAGCTGTTTTTT. Translating gives CASNRGIGELFF. The chain employs TRBV28 and TRBJ2-2, with 7 bases fitting TRBD1. After removal of 7 bases from V and 7 bases from J, the junction contained 3 bases not matched to a gene. Germline assignment: CDR1 MDHEN and CDR2 SYDVKM. The CDR3 loop spans 12 amino acids.

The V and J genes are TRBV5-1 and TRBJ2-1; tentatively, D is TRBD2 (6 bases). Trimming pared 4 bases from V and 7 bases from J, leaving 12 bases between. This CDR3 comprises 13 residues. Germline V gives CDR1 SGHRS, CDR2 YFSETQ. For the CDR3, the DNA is TGCGCCAGCAGCCCGACTAGTGGGAATGAGCAGTTCTTC. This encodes CASSPTSGNEQFF.

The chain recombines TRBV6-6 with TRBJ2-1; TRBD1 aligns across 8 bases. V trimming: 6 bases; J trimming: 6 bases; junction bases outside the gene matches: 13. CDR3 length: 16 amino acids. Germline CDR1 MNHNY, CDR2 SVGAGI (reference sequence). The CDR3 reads CASRRGQGQQANEQFF. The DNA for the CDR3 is TGTGCCAGCAGACGAGGACAGGGACAACAAGCCAATGAGCAGTTCTTC.

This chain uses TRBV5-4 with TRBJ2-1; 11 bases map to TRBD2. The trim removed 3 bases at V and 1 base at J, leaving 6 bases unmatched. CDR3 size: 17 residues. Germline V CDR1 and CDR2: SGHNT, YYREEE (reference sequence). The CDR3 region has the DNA TGTGCCAGCAGCTCGCCCGGGACTAGCGGATCCTACAATGAGCAGTTCTTC. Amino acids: CASSSPGTSGSYNEQFF.

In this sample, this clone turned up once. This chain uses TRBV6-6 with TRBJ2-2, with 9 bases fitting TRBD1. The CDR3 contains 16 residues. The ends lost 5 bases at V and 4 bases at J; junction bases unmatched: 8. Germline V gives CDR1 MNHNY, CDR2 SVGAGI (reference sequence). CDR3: CASSIPAGQGTGELFF. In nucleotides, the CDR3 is TGTGCCAGCAGTATACCAGCGGGACAGGGCACCGGGGAGCTGTTTTTT.

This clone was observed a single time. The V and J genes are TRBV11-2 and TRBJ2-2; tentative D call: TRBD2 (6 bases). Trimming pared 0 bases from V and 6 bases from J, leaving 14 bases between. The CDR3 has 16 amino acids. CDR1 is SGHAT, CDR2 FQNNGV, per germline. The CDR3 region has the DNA TGTGCCAGCAGCTTAGATTTAGCGGTCCTAGCCGGGGAGCTGTTTTTT. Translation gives CASSLDLAVLAGELFF.

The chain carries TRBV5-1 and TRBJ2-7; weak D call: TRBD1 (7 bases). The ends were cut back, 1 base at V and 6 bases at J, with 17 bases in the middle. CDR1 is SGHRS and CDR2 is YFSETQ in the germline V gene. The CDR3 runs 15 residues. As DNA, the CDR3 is TGCGCCAGCAGCTTGAGGCCAGGGGGGTCCGGCGAGCAGTACTTC. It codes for CASSLRPGGSGEQYF. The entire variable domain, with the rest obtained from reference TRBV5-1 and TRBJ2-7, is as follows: KAGVTQTPRYLIKTRGQQVTLSCSPISGHRSVSWYQQTPGQGLQFLFEYFSETQRNKGNFPGRFSGRQFSNSRSEMNVSTLELGDSALYLCASSLRPGGSGEQYFGPGTRLTVT.

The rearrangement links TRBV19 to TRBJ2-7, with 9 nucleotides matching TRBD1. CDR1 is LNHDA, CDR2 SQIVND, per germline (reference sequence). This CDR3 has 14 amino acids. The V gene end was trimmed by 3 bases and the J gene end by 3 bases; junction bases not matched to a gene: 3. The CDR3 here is CASSMGQGYYEQYF. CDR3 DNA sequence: TGTGCCAGTAGTATGGGACAGGGATACTACGAGCAGTACTTC.

This chain's CDR3 is CASSESRRNIQYF. In DNA, the CDR3 is TGTGCCAGCAGTGAATCTAGGAGAAACATTCAGTACTTC. This rearrangement joins TRBV25-1 to TRBJ2-4; D unclear. CDR3 length: 13 residues. CDR1 is MGHDK and CDR2 is SYGVNS in the germline V gene. V gave up 1 base and J gave up 6 bases, with 7 bases separating them.

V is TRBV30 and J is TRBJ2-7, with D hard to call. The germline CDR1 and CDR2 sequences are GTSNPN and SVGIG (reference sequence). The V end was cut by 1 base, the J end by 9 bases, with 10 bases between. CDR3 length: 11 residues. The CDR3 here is CAWSGEARQYF. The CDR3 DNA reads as TGTGCCTGGAGTGGTGAGGCACGGCAGTACTTC. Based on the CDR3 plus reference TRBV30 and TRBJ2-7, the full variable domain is SQTIHQWPATLVQPVGSPLSLECTVEGTSNPNLYWYRQAAGRGLQLLFYSVGIGQISSEVPQNLSASRPQDRQFILSSKKLLLSDSGFYLCAWSGEARQYFGPGTRLTVT.

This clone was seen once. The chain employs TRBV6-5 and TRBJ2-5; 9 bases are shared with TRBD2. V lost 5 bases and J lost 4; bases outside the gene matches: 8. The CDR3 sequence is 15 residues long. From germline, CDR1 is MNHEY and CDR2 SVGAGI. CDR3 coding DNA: TGTGCCAGCAGTCGTAGCGGGAGATCGGGAGAGACCCAGTACTTC. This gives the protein CASSRSGRSGETQYF.

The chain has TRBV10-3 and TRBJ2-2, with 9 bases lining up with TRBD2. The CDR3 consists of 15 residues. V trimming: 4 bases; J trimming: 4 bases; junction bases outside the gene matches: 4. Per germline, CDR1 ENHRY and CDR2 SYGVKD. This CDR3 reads CAISGSGGSTGELFF. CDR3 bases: TGTGCCATCAGTGGGAGCGGGGGGAGCACCGGGGAGCTGTTTTTT.

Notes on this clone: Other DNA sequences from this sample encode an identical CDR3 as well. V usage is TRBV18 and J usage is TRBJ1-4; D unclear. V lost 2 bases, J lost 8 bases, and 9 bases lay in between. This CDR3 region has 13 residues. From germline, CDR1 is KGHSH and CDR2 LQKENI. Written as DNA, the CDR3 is TGTGCCAGCTCACCAGGTAGAAACGAAAAACTGTTTTTT. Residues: CASSPGRNEKLFF.

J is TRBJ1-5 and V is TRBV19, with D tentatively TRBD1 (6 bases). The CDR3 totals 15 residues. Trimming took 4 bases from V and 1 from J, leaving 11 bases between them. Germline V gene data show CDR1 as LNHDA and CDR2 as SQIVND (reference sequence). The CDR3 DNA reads TGTGCCAGTAGTAAACAACAGGGCAGCAATCAGCCCCAGCATTTT. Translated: CASSKQQGSNQPQHF.

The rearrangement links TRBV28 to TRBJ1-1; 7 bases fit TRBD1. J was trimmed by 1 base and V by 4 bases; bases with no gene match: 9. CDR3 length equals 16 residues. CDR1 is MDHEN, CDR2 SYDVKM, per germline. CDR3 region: CASSSTGRVGNTEAFF. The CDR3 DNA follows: TGTGCCAGCAGTTCGACAGGGAGAGTGGGGAACACTGAAGCTTTCTTT.

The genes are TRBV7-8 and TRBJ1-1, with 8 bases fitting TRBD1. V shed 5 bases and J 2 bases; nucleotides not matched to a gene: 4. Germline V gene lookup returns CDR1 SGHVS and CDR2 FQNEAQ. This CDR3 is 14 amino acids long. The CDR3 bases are TGTGCCAGCAGCAGGGACAGGCTAAACACTGAAGCTTTCTTT. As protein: CASSRDRLNTEAFF.

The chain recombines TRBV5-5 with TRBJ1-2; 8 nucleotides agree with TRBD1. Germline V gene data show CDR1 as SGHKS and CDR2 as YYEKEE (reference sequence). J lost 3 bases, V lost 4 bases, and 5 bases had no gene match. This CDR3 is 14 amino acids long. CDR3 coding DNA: TGTGCCAGCAGCCCAGGGGGCTCCTACTATGGCTACACCTTC. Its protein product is CASSPGGSYYGYTF. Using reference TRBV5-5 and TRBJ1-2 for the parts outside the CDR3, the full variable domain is DAGVTQSPTHLIKTRGQQVTLRCSPISGHKSVSWYQQVLGQGPQFIFQYYEKEERGRGNFPDRFSARQFPNYSSELNVNALLLGDSALYLCASSPGGSYYGYTFGSGTRLTVV.

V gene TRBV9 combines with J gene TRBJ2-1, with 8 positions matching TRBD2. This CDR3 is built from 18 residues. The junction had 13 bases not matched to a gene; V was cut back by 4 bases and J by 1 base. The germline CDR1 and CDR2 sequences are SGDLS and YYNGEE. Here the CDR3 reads CASSIGRAGGSSYNEQFF. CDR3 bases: TGTGCCAGCAGCATAGGAAGGGCGGGAGGAAGTTCCTACAATGAGCAGTTCTTC.

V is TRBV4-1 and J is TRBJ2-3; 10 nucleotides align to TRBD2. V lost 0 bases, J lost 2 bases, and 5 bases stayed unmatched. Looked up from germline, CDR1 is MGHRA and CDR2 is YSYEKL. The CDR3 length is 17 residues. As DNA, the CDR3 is TGCGCCAGCAGCCAAGAAGACAGCGGGAGGGCCACAGATACGCAGTATTTT. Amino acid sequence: CASSQEDSGRATDTQYF.